Presented here are 4 T cell receptor beta chains from one specimen sequenced in a study of blood T cell repertoires in COVID-19. This table comes from immunoSEQ multiplex PCR, and its TCRdb copy is limited to in-frame clones, with some not included. Of 130,000 to 150,000 clones in the sample, 80% to 90% were seen once. Sequences were obtained from peripheral blood. These receptor sequences come from a woman aged 55-70 years with active COVID-19.

The genes are TRBV28 and TRBJ1-4; 12 nucleotides match TRBD1. This CDR3 contains 20 residues. V shed 2 bases, J shed 0 bases, and the junction held 10 bases outside the gene matches. CDR1 MDHEN and CDR2 SYDVKM come from the germline V gene. The CDR3 reads CASSLIPGTGGLSTNEKLFF. CDR3 bases: TGTGCCAGCAGTTTAATCCCCGGGACAGGGGGCCTATCAACTAATGAAAAACTGTTTTTT.

The chain is built from TRBV6-6 and TRBJ2-7; a possible D gene is TRBD1 (6 bases). With 6 bases removed from V and 5 bases from J, the gap between germline ends came to 14 bases. The CDR3 consists of 13 residues. In germline, CDR1 is MNHNY, CDR2 SVGAGI (reference sequence). The CDR3 spells CASSLDRRNEQYF. DNA of the CDR3: TGTGCCAGCAGCCTCGACAGGAGGAACGAGCAGTACTTC.

This rearrangement joins TRBV5-1 to TRBJ2-3; D possibly corresponds to TRBD2 (6 bases). V lost 2 bases to trimming and J lost 1 base, with 8 bases between them. Germline loops: CDR1 SGHRS, CDR2 YFSETQ. CDR3 length: 14 amino acids. CDR3 nucleotides: TGCGCCAGCAGCTTAGCGGGCGGCACAGATACGCAGTATTTT. It yields the protein CASSLAGGTDTQYF.

The gene calls are TRBV4-1 and TRBJ2-5; 12 nucleotides match TRBD1. The germline V gene encodes CDR1 MGHRA and CDR2 YSYEKL. Trimming cost V 0 bases and J 5 bases; bases outside gene matches: 1. This CDR3 spans 15 amino acids. The CDR3 region is CASSQEGTGGETQYF. In DNA form, the CDR3 reads TGCGCCAGCAGCCAAGAGGGGACAGGGGGCGAGACCCAGTACTTC.